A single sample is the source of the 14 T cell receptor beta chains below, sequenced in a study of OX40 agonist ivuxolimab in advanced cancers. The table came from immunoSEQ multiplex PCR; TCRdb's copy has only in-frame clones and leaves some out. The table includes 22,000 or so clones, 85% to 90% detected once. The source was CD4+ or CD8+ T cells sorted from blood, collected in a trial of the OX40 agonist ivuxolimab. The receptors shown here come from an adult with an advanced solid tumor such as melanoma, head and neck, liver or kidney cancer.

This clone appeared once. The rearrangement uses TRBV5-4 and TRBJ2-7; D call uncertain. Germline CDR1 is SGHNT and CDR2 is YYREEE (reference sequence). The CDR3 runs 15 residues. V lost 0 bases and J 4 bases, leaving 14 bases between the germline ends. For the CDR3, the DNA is TGTGCCAGCAGCTTGGAGGGCAGACCAAATTACGAGCAGTACTTC. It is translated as CASSLEGRPNYEQYF.

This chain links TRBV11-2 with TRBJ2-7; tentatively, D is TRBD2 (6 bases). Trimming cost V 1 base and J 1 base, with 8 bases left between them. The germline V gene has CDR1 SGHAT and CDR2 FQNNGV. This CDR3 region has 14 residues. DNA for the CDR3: TGTGCCAGCAGCTTAGGCGGGGATTCCTACGAGCAGTACTTC. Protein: CASSLGGDSYEQYF.

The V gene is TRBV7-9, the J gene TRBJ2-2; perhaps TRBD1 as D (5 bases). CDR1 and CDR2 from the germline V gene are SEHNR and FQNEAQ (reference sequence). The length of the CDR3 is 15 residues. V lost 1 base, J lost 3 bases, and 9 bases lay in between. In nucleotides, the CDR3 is TGTGCCAGCAGCTTAGTTGGACAACACACCGGGGAGCTGTTTTTT. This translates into CASSLVGQHTGELFF.

The CDR3 nucleotides are TGTGCCAGCAGCTTCGGACTAGCGGGAGCGAGTAGCACAGATACGCAGTATTTT. Its translation is CASSFGLAGASSTDTQYF. V and J are TRBV7-8 and TRBJ2-3, with TRBD2 matching over 13 bases. CDR3 length: 18 amino acids. The germline V gene has CDR1 SGHVS and CDR2 FQNEAQ. The J segment lost 0 bases and the V segment lost 3 bases, leaving 6 bases of the junction unmatched.

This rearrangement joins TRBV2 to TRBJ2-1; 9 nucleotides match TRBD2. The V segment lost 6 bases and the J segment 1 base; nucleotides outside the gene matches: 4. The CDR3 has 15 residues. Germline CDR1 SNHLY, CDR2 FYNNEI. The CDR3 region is CASRPGLASYNEQFF. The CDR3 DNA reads TGTGCCAGCAGACCGGGACTAGCATCCTACAATGAGCAGTTCTTC.

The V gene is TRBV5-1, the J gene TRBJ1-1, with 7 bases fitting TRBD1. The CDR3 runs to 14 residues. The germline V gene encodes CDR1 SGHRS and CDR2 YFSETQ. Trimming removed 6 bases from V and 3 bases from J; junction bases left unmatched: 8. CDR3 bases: TGCGCCAGCACCGAACAGGGGTGGGACACTGAAGCTTTCTTT. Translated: CASTEQGWDTEAFF.

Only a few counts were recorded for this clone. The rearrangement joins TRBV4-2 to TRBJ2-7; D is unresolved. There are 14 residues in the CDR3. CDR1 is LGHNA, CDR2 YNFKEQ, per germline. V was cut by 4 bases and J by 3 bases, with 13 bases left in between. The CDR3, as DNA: TGTGCCAGCAGCCCAGAGCCGGGTAACTACGAGCAGTACTTC. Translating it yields CASSPEPGNYEQYF.

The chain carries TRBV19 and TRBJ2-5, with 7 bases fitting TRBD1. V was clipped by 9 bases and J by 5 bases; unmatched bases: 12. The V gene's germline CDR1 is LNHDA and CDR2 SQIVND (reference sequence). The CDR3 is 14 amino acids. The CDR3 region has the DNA TGTGCCAGCGGTCTACAAACAGGGGTCGAGACCCAGTACTTC. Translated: CASGLQTGVETQYF.

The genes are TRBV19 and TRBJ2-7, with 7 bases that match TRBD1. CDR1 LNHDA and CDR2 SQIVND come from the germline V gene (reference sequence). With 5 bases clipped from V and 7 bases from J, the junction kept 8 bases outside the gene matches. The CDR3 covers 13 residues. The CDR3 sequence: CASSRTGLREQYF. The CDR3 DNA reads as TGTGCCAGTAGTCGGACAGGCCTGAGAGAGCAGTACTTC.

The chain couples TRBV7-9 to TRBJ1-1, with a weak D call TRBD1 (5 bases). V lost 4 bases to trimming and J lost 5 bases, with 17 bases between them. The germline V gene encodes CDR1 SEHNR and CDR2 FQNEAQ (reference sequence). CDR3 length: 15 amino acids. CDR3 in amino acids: CASSSLGQIGTEAFF. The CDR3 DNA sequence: TGTGCCAGCAGCTCCCTGGGGCAAATAGGGACTGAAGCTTTCTTT.

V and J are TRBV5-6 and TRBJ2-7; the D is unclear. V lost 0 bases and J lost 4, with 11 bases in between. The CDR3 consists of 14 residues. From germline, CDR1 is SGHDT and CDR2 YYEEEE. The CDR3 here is CASSLVPDSYEQYF. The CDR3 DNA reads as TGTGCCAGCAGCTTGGTTCCCGATTCGTACGAGCAGTACTTC.

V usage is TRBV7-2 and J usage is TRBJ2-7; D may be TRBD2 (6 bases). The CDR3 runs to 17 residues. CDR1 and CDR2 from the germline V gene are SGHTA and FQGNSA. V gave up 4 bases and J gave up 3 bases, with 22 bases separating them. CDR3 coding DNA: TGTGCCAGCAGCTGGACCCCAGGGCCTGGGGGGTTCTACGAGCAGTACTTC. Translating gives CASSWTPGPGGFYEQYF.

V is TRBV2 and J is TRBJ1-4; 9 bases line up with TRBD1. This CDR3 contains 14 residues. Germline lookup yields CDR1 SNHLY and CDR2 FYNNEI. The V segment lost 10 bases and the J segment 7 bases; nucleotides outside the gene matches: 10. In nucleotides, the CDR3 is TGTGCCACCGACCGACCGACAGGGGGTGAAAAACTGTTTTTT. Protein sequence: CATDRPTGGEKLFF.

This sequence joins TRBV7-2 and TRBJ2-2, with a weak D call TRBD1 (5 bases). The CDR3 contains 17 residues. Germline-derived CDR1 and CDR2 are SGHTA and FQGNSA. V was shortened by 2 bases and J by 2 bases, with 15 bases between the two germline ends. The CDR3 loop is CASSLQFTTENTGELFF. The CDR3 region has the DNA TGTGCCAGCAGCTTACAGTTTACGACAGAAAACACCGGGGAGCTGTTTTTT.